Below are 19 T cell receptor beta chains sequenced from a single sample in a study of response to subunit inactivated influenza vaccine. One entry per CDR3 protein results from TCRdb running MiXCR on the RT-PCR reads. The sample has about 570,000 distinct CDR3 sequences; about 11% are singletons. These sequences were also reported in another study, on T cells expressing NK-cell markers. That publication notes: A 5'RACE template switching approach incorporating UMIs was used to make TCR beta cDNA.

Sample: PBMCs from blood, taken on the day of vaccination. Receptor source: a man aged 45-60 years who received an inactivated influenza vaccine.

The chain's CDR3 is CASSVGRPSTDTQYF. CDR3 bases: TGTGCCAGCAGCGTAGGGCGGCCCAGCACAGATACGCAGTATTTT. This sequence joins TRBV9 and TRBJ2-3; no reliable D call. From germline, CDR1 is SGDLS and CDR2 YYNGEE. With 0 bases removed from V and 0 bases from J, the gap between germline ends came to 8 bases. CDR3 length: 15 amino acids.

The J gene is TRBJ2-1, the V gene TRBV20-1; 7 bases are a match to TRBD1. Trimming took 6 bases from V and 8 from J; bases not matched to a gene: 4. Germline CDR1 and CDR2: DFQATT and SNEGSKA (reference sequence). The CDR3 runs to 11 residues. The CDR3 sequence: CSAPRGYEQFF. The CDR3 DNA reads TGCAGTGCCCCCAGGGGGTATGAGCAGTTCTTC.

This clonotype showed up just a few times. The chain recombines TRBV12-3 or TRBV12-4 with TRBJ2-3; D gene ambiguous. There are 17 residues in the CDR3. With 2 bases removed from V and 1 base from J, the gap between germline ends came to 16 bases. The CDR3 bases are TGTGCCAGCAGTTTATTGGGGTCGGCGCCCCGCACAGATACGCAGTATTTT. Protein: CASSLLGSAPRTDTQYF.

This clonotype has only a few counts. V gene TRBV20-1 combines with J gene TRBJ1-2; possibly TRBD1 for D (6 bases). V lost 1 base and J 8 bases, leaving 14 bases between the germline ends. The CDR3 runs to 13 residues. CDR1 DFQATT and CDR2 SNEGSKA come from the germline V gene (reference sequence). In DNA, the CDR3 is TGCAGTGCTAGAGCCGGGACAAGACGGGGCTACACCTTC. Amino acid sequence: CSARAGTRRGYTF.

This clonotype was counted at least ten times. The chain couples TRBV3-1 to TRBJ2-1, with D unresolved. Trimming pared 1 base from V and 4 bases from J, leaving 11 bases between. CDR1 and CDR2 (germline): LGHDT, YNNKEL (reference sequence). The CDR3 covers 15 residues. The CDR3 sequence is CASSQVKGLYNEQFF. In DNA form, the CDR3 reads TGTGCCAGCAGCCAAGTAAAAGGGTTATACAATGAGCAGTTCTTC.

The rearrangement uses TRBV28 and TRBJ1-5; D is undetermined. CDR3 length: 13 amino acids. The V end was cut by 8 bases, the J end by 9 bases, with 17 bases between. Germline lookup yields CDR1 MDHEN and CDR2 SYDVKM. The CDR3 reads CASSLPPESPQHF. DNA of the CDR3: TGTGCCAGCTCCCTCCCCCCTGAATCGCCCCAGCATTTT.

This clonotype has only a few counts. The CDR3 region is CAISDPGLAGPYTGELFF. The CDR3 DNA reads as TGTGCCATCAGTGACCCGGGACTAGCGGGGCCTTACACCGGGGAGCTGTTTTTT. V gene TRBV10-3 combines with J gene TRBJ2-2; 13 bases fit TRBD2. The CDR3 consists of 18 residues. Trimming cost V 3 bases and J 3 bases; bases outside gene matches: 7. CDR1 is ENHRY and CDR2 is SYGVKD in the germline V gene.

The chain employs TRBV4-2 and TRBJ1-5; no firm D call. CDR1 LGHNA and CDR2 YNFKEQ come from the germline V gene. The CDR3 length is 14 residues. With 0 bases removed from V and 3 bases from J, the gap between germline ends came to 6 bases. CDR3 DNA sequence: TGTGCCAGCAGCCAAGACAGTACCAATCAGCCCCAGCATTTT. This sequence encodes CASSQDSTNQPQHF.

This clonotype was recorded a few times. V usage is TRBV2 and J usage is TRBJ2-7; D not certain. CDR1 is SNHLY, CDR2 FYNNEI, per germline. The CDR3 is 12 residues long. V was clipped by 1 base and J by 4 bases, with 5 bases between them. Here the CDR3 DNA reads TGTGCCAGCAGTGAAGAGGTTTACGAGCAGTACTTC. Translating it yields CASSEEVYEQYF.

This clonotype was observed a few times. In nucleotides, the CDR3 is TGTGCCAGCAGTTTAAGCGGGAAGGAAGCTTTCTTT. Translation gives CASSLSGKEAFF. The chain has TRBV12-3 or TRBV12-4 and TRBJ1-1, with no clear D. The CDR3 extends over 12 amino acids. The V end lost 2 bases, the J end lost 8 bases, and 9 bases lay between the germline ends.

In this sample, this clonotype turned up a few times. The J gene is TRBJ2-2, the V gene TRBV12-3 or TRBV12-4; D call uncertain. The germline V and J ends were trimmed by 6 bases and 6 bases, with 5 bases remaining between them. The CDR3 is 11 amino acids. The CDR3 coding sequence is TGTGCCAGCAGGTCGTCCGGGGAGCTGTTTTTT. Translation: CASRSSGELFF.

This clonotype showed up just a few times. J is TRBJ2-7 and V is TRBV6-2 or TRBV6-3, with a possible D match to TRBD1 (6 bases). The CDR3 runs to 16 residues. Looked up from germline, CDR1 is MNHEY and CDR2 is SVGEGT. Trimming removed 1 base at V and 3 bases at J, with 16 bases between. The CDR3 DNA reads as TGTGCCAGCAGTTACTGGTCCGGGACATTCGTCTACGAGCAGTACTTC. As protein: CASSYWSGTFVYEQYF.

The rearrangement joins TRBV25-1 to TRBJ2-7; maybe TRBD1 (6 bases). The CDR3 has 15 residues. The V end was cut by 4 bases, the J end by 7 bases, with 20 bases between. Germline V gives CDR1 MGHDK, CDR2 SYGVNS. CDR3 nucleotide sequence: TGTGCCAGCAGTGTGGACAGTACCTCTCGGCTAGAGCAGTACTTC. This codes for CASSVDSTSRLEQYF.

The table lists this clonotype with many counts. V and J are TRBV2 and TRBJ2-1; D not certain. The V gene lost 10 bases and the J gene lost 8 bases, with 12 bases spanning the gap. This CDR3 comprises 11 residues. Germline V CDR1 and CDR2: SNHLY, FYNNEI. CDR3: CATTVGDEQFF. The CDR3 DNA reads as TGTGCCACCACCGTTGGGGATGAGCAGTTCTTC.

This clonotype has more than one count but fewer than ten. The J gene is TRBJ2-5, the V gene TRBV29-1; unclear D gene. The CDR3 is 11 residues long. Germline V gene sequence: CDR1 SQVTM, CDR2 ANQGSEA. Trimming pared 4 bases from V and 5 bases from J, leaving 8 bases between. CDR3 DNA sequence: TGCAGCGTTGCCGGGCGGGAGACCCAGTACTTC. Translated, it gives CSVAGRETQYF. The entire variable domain, with the rest obtained from reference TRBV29-1 and TRBJ2-5, is as follows: SAVISQKPSRDICQRGTSLTIQCQVDSQVTMMFWYRQQPGQSLTLIATANQGSEATYESGFVIDKFPISRPNLTFSTLTVSNMSPEDSSIYLCSVAGRETQYFGPGTRLLVL.

This clonotype is a singleton in its sample. This chain joins TRBV7-2 and TRBJ2-5; D may match TRBD1 or TRBD2 (5 bases each). The CDR3 runs 15 residues. V was clipped by 1 base and J by 3 bases, with 12 bases between them. The germline V gene encodes CDR1 SGHTA and CDR2 FQGNSA. CDR3 nucleotides: TGTGCCAGCAGCTTAGGTTGGGGGTATGAAGAGACCCAGTACTTC. Translating gives CASSLGWGYEETQYF. Variable domain in full (rest from reference TRBV7-2 and TRBJ2-5): GAGVSQSPSNKVTEKGKDVELRCDPISGHTALYWYRQSLGQGLEFLIYFQGNSAPDKSGLPSDRFSAERTGGSVSTLTIQRTQQEDSAVYLCASSLGWGYEETQYFGPGTRLLVL.

The sample holds many counts of this clonotype. The chain is built from TRBV29-1 and TRBJ2-7; D is undetermined. This CDR3 comprises 13 residues. Germline V gene data show CDR1 as SQVTM and CDR2 as ANQGSEA. Trimming took off 1 base at V and 0 bases at J, with 7 bases between the two ends. CDR3: CSVEVPSSYEQYF. In DNA form, the CDR3 reads TGCAGCGTTGAAGTTCCCAGCTCCTACGAGCAGTACTTC.

This sequence joins TRBV7-8 and TRBJ1-1; D call uncertain. The length of the CDR3 is 12 residues. Germline V gives CDR1 SGHVS, CDR2 FQNEAQ. Trimming took off 0 bases at V and 4 bases at J, with 3 bases between the two ends. Written as DNA, the CDR3 is TGTGCCAGCAGCTTAGCGGCCACTGAAGCTTTCTTT. Its protein is CASSLAATEAFF.

This clonotype was picked up a small number of times. The CDR3 sequence: CASSRLGLSSYNEQFF. CDR3 sequence (DNA): TGTGCCAGCAGCCGCCTGGGACTTAGCTCCTACAATGAGCAGTTCTTC. This chain uses TRBV7-3 with TRBJ2-1; D may be TRBD2 (6 bases). The CDR3 consists of 16 residues. V was shortened by 5 bases and J by 0 bases, with 14 bases between the two germline ends. Germline CDR1 and CDR2: SGHTA and FQGTGA.